One sample yielded the 2 T cell receptor beta chains listed below, sequenced in a study of shared clonotypes between healthy human individuals. Positive CCR7 selection of CD45RO-negative cells yielded the naive CD8 cells, and terminally differentiated effector memory CD45RA+ cells were excluded. Data came from immunoSEQ multiplex PCR; TCRdb stores just in-frame clones and leaves some out. The data hold about 2.1 million clones, with roughly 93% observed a single time. The sequencing input was naive CD8+ T cells from PBMCs. All receptors derive from a man aged 18 to 30 in good health. Some clones in this sample may be carry-over from other donors' samples.

The chain combines TRBV28 with TRBJ1-5; no clear D gene. The CDR3 totals 14 residues. Germline loops: CDR1 MDHEN, CDR2 SYDVKM. The V end lost 8 bases, the J end lost 0 bases, and 11 bases lay between the germline ends. The CDR3 loop is CASLRVASNQPQHF. CDR3 nucleotides: TGTGCCAGCCTCCGGGTCGCTAGCAATCAGCCCCAGCATTTT.

Comment on this clone: Within the sample, other DNA sequences also encode this same CDR3. The genes are TRBV12-5 and TRBJ2-3; D remains unclear. V gave up 2 bases and J gave up 3 bases, with 3 bases separating them. The CDR3 runs 12 residues. Germline V CDR1 and CDR2: LGHNT, FRNRAP. CDR3 region: CASGLSTDTQYF. The DNA for the CDR3 is TGTGCTAGTGGTTTGTCTACAGATACGCAGTATTTT. The whole variable domain, remainder taken from reference TRBV12-5 and TRBJ2-3, is DARVTQTPRHKVTEMGQEVTMRCQPILGHNTVFWYRQTMMQGLELLAYFRNRAPLDDSGMPKDRFSAEMPDATLATLKIQPSEPRDSAVYFCASGLSTDTQYFGPGTRLTVL.